This T cell receptor beta chain came from a study of Ad26.COV2.S vaccination and SARS-CoV-2 variants. Regarding this clone: The target antigen is unknown.

This sample's treatment: around 19 received Ad26.COV2.S at low or high dose, single or two shots; 5 received placebo; per-sample allocation not given. Specimens were obtained on day 63 following the first vaccine or placebo injection. The individual, an adult aged 18-55 years, was a donor in Boston. TCRdb's table, derived via immunoSEQ multiplex PCR, lists solely in-frame clones and lacks some. The sample has a few hundred thousand clones, roughly 87% seen once. General study points: Vaccine and placebo recipients had comparable breadth of non-spike TCRs. Analytic work on TCR breadth and depth might have understated the full extent of total T cell responses.

V was trimmed by 8 bases and J by 9 bases, leaving 10 bases between them. The CDR3 is made up of 10 amino acids. The V gene's germline CDR1 is MNHEY and CDR2 SVGAGI. Material: peripheral blood, obtained in a trial of Ad26.COV2.S vaccine versus placebo. The gene calls are TRBV6-5 and TRBJ1-1; D is possibly TRBD1 (6 bases). This TCR was sampled from a person aged 18-65 years who received the Ad26.COV2.S COVID-19 vaccine or a placebo. This chain's CDR3 is CASEGVQAFF. The CDR3 DNA sequence: TGTGCCAGCGAGGGGGTGCAAGCTTTCTTT.